The present T cell receptor (beta chain) was sequenced within a study of technical replicates of blood from several donors. Generated by immunoSEQ multiplex PCR, the TCRdb table keeps only in-frame clones and is missing some. The sample has 60,000 to 70,000 clones, roughly 98% seen once. The sample consisted of T cells isolated from PBMCs. The TCR was taken from a human donor in good health.

In DNA, the CDR3 is TGTGCCAGCAGCTTGGGACGCGGGCTCTACGAGCAGTACTTC. It specifies CASSLGRGLYEQYF. The chain links TRBV5-6 to TRBJ2-7, with D maybe TRBD2 (5 bases). Between the trimmed V and J ends, which lost 0 bases and 3 bases, there was a span of 10 bases. The CDR3 covers 14 residues. The germline V gene encodes CDR1 SGHDT and CDR2 YYEEEE.